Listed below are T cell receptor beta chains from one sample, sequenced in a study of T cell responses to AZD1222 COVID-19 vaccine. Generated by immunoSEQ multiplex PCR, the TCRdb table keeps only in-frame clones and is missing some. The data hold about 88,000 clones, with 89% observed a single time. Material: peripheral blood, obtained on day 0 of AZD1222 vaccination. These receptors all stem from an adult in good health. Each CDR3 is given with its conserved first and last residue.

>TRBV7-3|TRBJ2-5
CASSLLGYQETQYF
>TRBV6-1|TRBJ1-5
CASSADRFNQPQHF
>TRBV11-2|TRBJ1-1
CASSLDWGGYTEAFF
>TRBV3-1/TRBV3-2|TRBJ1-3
CASSHPGTTGNTIYF
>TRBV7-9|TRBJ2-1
CASSQPGQGYNEQFF
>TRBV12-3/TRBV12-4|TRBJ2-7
CASKRTSGYEQYF
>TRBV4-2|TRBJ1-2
CASSQVSFGYTF
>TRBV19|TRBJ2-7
CASSINRGASYEQYF
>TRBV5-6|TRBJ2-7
CASSPGGSYYEQYF
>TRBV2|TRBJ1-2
CASQTGNYGYTF
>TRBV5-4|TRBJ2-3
CASSLDTSTDTQYF
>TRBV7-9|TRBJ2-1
CASSLASGGSPAVVF
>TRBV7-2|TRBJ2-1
CASSVTSSGEQFF
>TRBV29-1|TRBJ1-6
CSVVENSPLHF
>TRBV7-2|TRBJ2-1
CASSSFPRLAGAYNEQFF
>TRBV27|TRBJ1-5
CASSPREDGHQPQHF
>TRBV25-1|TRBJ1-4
CASRLTNGGEKLFF
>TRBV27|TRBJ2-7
CASSPGTGGSEQYF
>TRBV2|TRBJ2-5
CASPGRQLQETQYF
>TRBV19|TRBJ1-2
CASSIGTGGSGGYTF
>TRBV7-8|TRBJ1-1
CASSRWTENTEAFF
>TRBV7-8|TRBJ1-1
CASSLGDRAEAFF
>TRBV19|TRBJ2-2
CASRLAGELFF
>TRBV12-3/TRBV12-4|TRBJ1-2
CASSPERVYGYTF
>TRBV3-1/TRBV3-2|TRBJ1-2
CASSQEYRVSNYGYTF
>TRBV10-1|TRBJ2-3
CASYLGLSTDTQYF
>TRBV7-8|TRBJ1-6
CASSLDSNSPLHF
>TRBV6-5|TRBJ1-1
CASSYGGIDNTEAFF
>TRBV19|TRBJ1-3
CASSPGQVSGNTIYF
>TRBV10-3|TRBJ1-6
CAISGTGSDSPLHF
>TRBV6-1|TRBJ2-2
CASSEVLGAGTGELFF
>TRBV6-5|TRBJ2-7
CASSGPSNYEQYF
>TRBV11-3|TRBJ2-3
CASSPHRGDATQYF
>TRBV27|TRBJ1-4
CASSLSRATNEKLFF
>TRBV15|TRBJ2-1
CATSRETLPEIYNEQFF
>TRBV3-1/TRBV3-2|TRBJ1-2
CASRSGQYGYTF
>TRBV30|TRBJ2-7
CAWSVSGGRYEQYF
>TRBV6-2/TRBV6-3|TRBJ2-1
CASSYPLGSGGLNEQFF
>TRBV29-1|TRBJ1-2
CSVDRVYGYTF
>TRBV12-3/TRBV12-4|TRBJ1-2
CASSWGFYGYTF
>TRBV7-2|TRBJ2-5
CASSLGGGSLTQYF
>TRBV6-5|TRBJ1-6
CASSYAQNSPLHF
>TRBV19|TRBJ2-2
CASSGDDLRPGELFF
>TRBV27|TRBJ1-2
CASSLSYAVDGYTF